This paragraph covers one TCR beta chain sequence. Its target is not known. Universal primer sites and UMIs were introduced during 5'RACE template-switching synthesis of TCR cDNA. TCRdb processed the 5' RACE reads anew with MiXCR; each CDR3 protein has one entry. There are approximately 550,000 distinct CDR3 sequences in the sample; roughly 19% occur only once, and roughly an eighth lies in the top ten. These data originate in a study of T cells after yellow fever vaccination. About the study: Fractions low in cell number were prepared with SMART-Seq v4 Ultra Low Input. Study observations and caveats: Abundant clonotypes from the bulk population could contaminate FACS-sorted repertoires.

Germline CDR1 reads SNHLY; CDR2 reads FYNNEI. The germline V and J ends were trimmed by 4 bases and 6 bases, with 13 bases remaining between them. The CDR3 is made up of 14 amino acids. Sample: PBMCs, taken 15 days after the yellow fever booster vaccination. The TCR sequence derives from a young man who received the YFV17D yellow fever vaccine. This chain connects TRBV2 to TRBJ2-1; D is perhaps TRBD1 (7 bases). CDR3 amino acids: CASSAGDSANEQFF. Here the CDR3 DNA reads TGTGCCAGCAGTGCGGGGGACAGTGCCAATGAGCAGTTCTTC.